This entry describes one T cell receptor (beta chain). The sample belongs to a study of blood T cell repertoires in COVID-19. Study context: Both acute and convalescent COVID-19 samples were obtained from the United States, Italy and Spain. PBMCs, B-cell-depleted T cells, or T cells were the source of the cDNA or gDNA that made up the material.

In the original analysis: Amplifying reference gene primers gave estimates of nucleated cell counts. Sequenced by immunoSEQ multiplex PCR; TCRdb stores in-frame clones only, minus some. V, J and clone size derive from that table, while D and trimming were established from the DNA sequence. The sample holds 80,000 to 95,000 clones, roughly 76% seen once. The J segment lost 6 bases and the V segment lost 0 bases, leaving 9 bases of the junction unmatched. The CDR3 totals 16 residues. Per the germline V gene, CDR1 is SGHDT and CDR2 is YYEEEE. The clonotype originates from a woman between 45 and 60 years old with acute or convalescent COVID-19. Input material: peripheral blood. This sequence joins TRBV5-6 and TRBJ1-2; 9 bases fit TRBD1. CDR3 coding DNA: TGTGCCAGCAGCTTGGGGACAGGGGTCCCACCGGATGGCTACACCTTC. Protein sequence: CASSLGTGVPPDGYTF.